These T cell receptor beta chains were read from a single sample in a study of regulatory T cells in long-lasting Graves disease. TCRdb passed the multiplex PCR reads through MiXCR, listing each CDR3 protein once. The top ten hold roughly an eighth of the sample, which has about 430,000 distinct CDR3 sequences, over 20% seen once. The source material was peripheral blood mononuclear cells (PBMCs), sampled when the disease was refractory, from a patient treated with antithyroid drugs. All receptors come from a female donor with Graves disease. The CDR3 runs from the conserved cysteine through the conserved F or W. D genes are given only for firm matches. Size is omitted from some rows. Given values are once, few, many or a class for expanded clones.

d_gene	j_gene	v_gene	abundance	len	CDR3aa	CDR3nt
TRBD1	TRBJ1-3	TRBV15	-	15	CATSSGQGGGNTIYF	TGTGCCACCAGCAGCGGACAGGGCGGTGGAAACACCATATATTTT
-	TRBJ2-7	TRBV20-1	-	13	CSAWSRASYEQYF	TGCAGTGCATGGAGCAGGGCCTCCTACGAGCAGTACTTC
-	TRBJ2-7	TRBV7-9	few	14	CASSPEDRRYEQYF	TGTGCCAGCAGCCCTGAGGACCGCCGGTACGAGCAGTACTTC
-	TRBJ1-1	TRBV2	many	16	CASSDEGGHRTLIAFF	TGTGCCAGCAGTGATGAGGGGGGACACAGAACACTGATCGCTTTCTTT
-	TRBJ2-5	TRBV10-1	few	13	CASRHHTGETQYF	TGCGCCAGCAGGCACCACACTGGGGAGACCCAGTACTTC
-	TRBJ1-5	TRBV30	few	12	CAWSVPGTFLHF	TGTGCCTGGAGTGTACCCGGGACGTTTCTGCATTTT
TRBD2	TRBJ2-3	TRBV20-1	-	16	CSGDGSAGAITDTQYF	TGCAGTGGTGACGGGAGCGCGGGAGCCATCACAGATACGCAGTATTTT
-	TRBJ1-1	TRBV19	-	12	CAATIGGTEAFF	TGTGCCGCCACTATAGGTGGGACTGAAGCTTTCTTT
-	TRBJ2-7	TRBV2	-	13	CASTRGVGYEQYF	TGTGCCAGTACGCGAGGGGTAGGCTACGAGCAGTACTTC
-	TRBJ1-1	TRBV5-1	many	12	CASQDWGTEAFF	TGCGCCAGCCAGGACTGGGGCACTGAAGCTTTCTTT
-	TRBJ2-1	TRBV28	-	15	CASSFPASSYNEQFF	TGTGCCAGCAGTTTCCCGGCTAGCTCCTACAATGAGCAGTTCTTC
TRBD2	TRBJ2-7	TRBV7-9	once	13	CASSLGRSLEQYF	TGTGCCAGCAGCCTCGGGAGGTCCCTCGAGCAGTACTTC
-	TRBJ2-7	TRBV28	many	19	CASSWQGQTGTGSSYEQYF	TGTGCCAGCAGTTGGCAAGGACAAACCGGGACTGGAAGCTCCTACGAGCAGTACTTC
TRBD2	TRBJ2-7	TRBV6-1	many	13	CASSPGLAAEQYF	TGTGCCAGCAGTCCCGGACTAGCGGCTGAGCAGTACTTC
TRBD2	TRBJ2-4	TRBV6-1	few	17	CASSTRSGRAGKNIQYF	TGTGCCAGCAGTACCCGTAGCGGGAGGGCCGGCAAAAACATTCAGTACTTC
-	TRBJ2-7	TRBV5-1	-	16	CASSSADGTISYEQYF	TGCGCCAGCAGCTCCGCCGACGGAACTATCTCCTACGAGCAGTACTTC
TRBD2	TRBJ2-2	TRBV11-3	many	15	CASSPKRENTGELFF	TGTGCCAGCAGCCCTAAGCGGGAGAACACCGGGGAGCTGTTTTTT
TRBD1	TRBJ2-3	TRBV7-2	-	16	CASSPGLDRGSDTQYF	TGTGCCAGCAGCCCAGGTCTGGACAGGGGGTCAGATACGCAGTATTTT
-	TRBJ1-5	TRBV7-6	-	14	CASSLEEGGQPQHF	TGTGCCAGCAGCTTAGAGGAAGGGGGACAGCCCCAGCATTTT
-	TRBJ2-7	TRBV9	once	17	CASSEGIDTEYSYEQYF	TGTGCCAGCAGCGAGGGGATCGACACAGAGTACTCCTACGAGCAGTACTTC
-	TRBJ2-7	TRBV28	few	12	CASSPDSYERYF	TGTGCCAGCAGCCCTGACTCCTACGAGCGGTACTTC
TRBD1	TRBJ1-2	TRBV20-1	many	16	CSATELSGTANYGYTF	TGCAGTGCTACCGAACTCAGCGGGACAGCTAACTATGGCTACACCTTC
-	TRBJ2-7	TRBV5-1	-	15	CASSLSPTSTYEQYF	TGCGCCAGCAGCTTGTCACCGACTAGTACATACGAGCAGTACTTC
-	TRBJ2-7	TRBV25-1	many	12	CASSAGPDEQYF	TGTGCCAGCAGTGCGGGGCCGGACGAGCAGTACTTC
-	TRBJ1-5	TRBV28	many	15	CASSSGQTSNQPQHF	TGTGCCAGCAGTTCGGGGCAAACTAGCAATCAGCCCCAGCATTTT
TRBD1	TRBJ1-2	TRBV28	many	14	CASSLRTGIYGYTF	TGTGCCAGCAGTTTGAGGACAGGGATCTATGGCTACACCTTC
-	TRBJ1-1	TRBV19	-	13	CASRREQNTEAFF	TGTGCCAGTAGGAGGGAACAGAACACTGAAGCTTTCTTT
TRBD1	TRBJ2-7	TRBV6-2/TRBV6-3	-	16	CAGSYGWDRPSYEQYF	TGTGCCGGCAGTTACGGCTGGGACAGGCCATCCTACGAGCAGTACTTC
-	TRBJ2-5	TRBV20-1	few	12	CSARSPQETQYF	TGCAGTGCTAGGAGCCCGCAAGAGACCCAGTACTTC
TRBD1	TRBJ1-3	TRBV15	-	18	CATSRDEDRPRTGNTIYF	TGTGCCACCAGCAGAGATGAGGACAGGCCTAGAACTGGAAACACCATATATTTT
-	TRBJ2-1	TRBV28	few	16	CASSPLTGTPYNEQFF	TGTGCCAGCAGTCCCCTGACCGGGACACCGTACAATGAGCAGTTCTTC
-	TRBJ2-3	TRBV3-1	-	15	CASSHGSKNGDTQYF	TGTGCCAGCAGCCACGGTAGCAAAAACGGGGATACGCAGTATTTT
-	TRBJ2-7	TRBV12-3/TRBV12-4	few	15	CASKRGDSKTYEQYF	TGTGCCAGCAAGCGCGGGGACAGCAAAACCTACGAGCAGTACTTC
TRBD1	TRBJ2-2	TRBV29-1	-	18	CSVVPQRGQGADTGELFF	TGCAGCGTTGTCCCACAACGAGGACAGGGGGCGGACACCGGGGAGCTGTTTTTT
TRBD1	TRBJ2-7	TRBV6-1	-	14	CASSEMQGVYEQYF	TGTGCCAGCAGTGAAATGCAGGGGGTATACGAGCAGTACTTC
TRBD1	TRBJ2-7	TRBV7-9	-	15	CASSKSTGLSYEQYF	TGTGCCAGCAGCAAATCGACAGGGCTCTCCTACGAGCAGTACTTC
TRBD2	TRBJ2-3	TRBV29-1	-	14	CSVDGRRVTDTQYF	TGCAGCGTTGACGGGAGGAGAGTCACAGATACGCAGTATTTT
-	TRBJ1-1	TRBV7-9	few	13	CASTSTGDSEAFF	TGTGCCAGCACCTCCACGGGGGACTCCGAAGCTTTCTTT
TRBD2	TRBJ2-7	TRBV7-2	-	15	CAGSRGSGSPTEQYF	TGTGCCGGCAGCAGAGGTAGCGGGAGTCCTACGGAGCAGTACTTC
-	TRBJ1-4	TRBV20-1	many	16	CSALMLGLTTNEKLFF	TGCAGTGCCCTAATGCTGGGGCTAACAACTAATGAAAAACTGTTTTTT
-	TRBJ1-4	TRBV5-6	-	12	CASSSLSRELFF	TGTGCCAGCAGCTCCCTTAGCAGAGAACTGTTTTTT
TRBD1	TRBJ1-1	TRBV20-1	-	14	CSAPGQVKNTEAFF	TGCAGTGCCCCCGGACAGGTGAAGAACACTGAAGCTTTCTTT
-	TRBJ2-7	TRBV2	many	13	CASSEGSLYEQYF	TGTGCCAGCAGTGAAGGGTCCCTCTACGAGCAGTACTTC
-	TRBJ1-2	TRBV24-1	few	12	CATSDWNYGYTF	TGTGCCACCAGTGATTGGAACTATGGCTACACCTTC
TRBD1	TRBJ2-2	TRBV6-1	-	15	CASRKGGTAGGELFF	TGTGCCAGCAGGAAAGGTGGGACAGCTGGCGGGGAGCTGTTTTTT
TRBD2	TRBJ2-5	TRBV30	few	17	CAWIVGLAGVGRETQYF	TGTGCCTGGATAGTAGGACTAGCGGGAGTAGGGCGGGAGACCCAGTACTTC
TRBD1	TRBJ2-7	TRBV30	-	13	CASNRDSRDEQYF	TGTGCCTCCAACCGGGACAGTCGGGACGAGCAGTACTTC
-	TRBJ2-7	TRBV5-1	-	14	CASSVSRMRYEQYF	TGCGCCAGCAGCGTGAGCAGGATGAGGTACGAGCAGTACTTC
-	TRBJ1-5	TRBV30	-	15	CALTFRAGTDQPQHF	TGTGCCTTGACCTTTAGGGCAGGGACTGATCAGCCCCAGCATTTT
-	TRBJ2-5	TRBV6-5	many	16	CASSYSPQDFQETQYF	TGTGCCAGCAGTTATTCCCCGCAGGATTTCCAAGAGACCCAGTACTTC
TRBD1	TRBJ1-2	TRBV30	many	13	CAWSVPGGSGYTF	TGTGCCTGGAGTGTACCAGGGGGTAGTGGCTACACCTTC
TRBD2	TRBJ2-3	TRBV4-2	-	14	CASSQGRGADTQYF	TGTGCCAGCAGCCAAGGGCGGGGGGCAGATACGCAGTATTTT
TRBD1	TRBJ2-2	TRBV27	many	15	CASSRGQGRTGELFF	TGTGCCAGCAGCCGTGGACAGGGGCGCACCGGGGAGCTGTTTTTT
TRBD2	TRBJ2-1	TRBV2	-	17	CASSTLLAGATYNEQFF	TGTGCCAGCAGTACACTCCTAGCGGGGGCCACCTACAATGAGCAGTTCTTC
TRBD2	TRBJ2-7	TRBV28	many	18	CASSLKLAGEILHYEQYF	TGTGCCAGCAGTTTAAAATTGGCGGGAGAGATACTCCACTACGAGCAGTACTTC